This TCR beta chain originates from a study of identical twins. This clonotype was picked up a small number of times. TCRdb reprocessed the 5' RACE reads with MiXCR, giving one entry per CDR3 protein. This table has just under 550,000 distinct CDR3 sequences, around 15% appearing once. V was trimmed by 7 bases and J by 5 bases, leaving 12 bases between them. CDR1 and CDR2 from the germline V gene are SNHLY and FYNNEI. The CDR3 has 13 residues. Another study also made use of these data, one on yellow fever vaccine responses in identical twins.

The gene calls are TRBV2 and TRBJ2-1, with D unclear. The TCR sequence derives from a woman aged 18-30 years in good health. Sequencing was performed on CD4+ T cells sorted from blood. CDR3 residues: CASIADLNNEQFF. CDR3 bases: TGTGCCAGCATTGCGGACCTCAACAATGAGCAGTTCTTC.